This T cell receptor (beta chain) was obtained from a study of Graves' ophthalmopathy and Graves' hyperthyroidism. The study amplified TCR beta CDR3 regions using RNA transcripts. RT-PCR with HTBI primers came first, then second-round multiplex PCR. TCRdb re-derived calls from the multiplex PCR reads in MiXCR, one entry per CDR3 protein. The repertoire holds approximately 640,000 distinct CDR3 sequences, with about 41% as singletons. This clonotype was counted between two and nine times. V was trimmed by 0 bases and J by 0 bases, leaving 7 bases between them. The CDR3 is made up of 16 amino acids. From germline, CDR1 is SGHRS and CDR2 YFSETQ.

The sequencing sample was made of peripheral blood. The rearrangement uses TRBV5-1 and TRBJ1-6, with no clear D. The receptor's source is an adult man with Graves' ophthalmopathy. CDR3 residues: CASSLEVSSYNSPLHF. The CDR3 nucleotides are TGCGCCAGCAGCTTGGAGGTGAGCTCCTATAATTCACCCCTCCACTTT.